This T cell receptor (beta chain) came from a study of breast tumors, draining lymph nodes, adjacent tissues. Study-level results: The data were judged consistent with most tumor T cells coming from lymph node and expanding in tumor. Tumors had less TCR diversity than lymph nodes, more than nontumor tissue. Tumor T cell lymph node origin was a supported hypothesis, not proven.

In this sample, this clonotype turned up many times. Its antigen is unidentified. MiXCR was run by TCRdb on the multiplex PCR reads, yielding one entry per CDR3 protein. The table has 17,000 or so distinct CDR3 sequences, 63% seen once. CDR3 size: 13 residues. Per the germline V gene, CDR1 is MNHEY and CDR2 is SVGAGI. V was pared by 5 bases and J by 2 bases, with 9 bases between. Material for sequencing was tumor-adjacent breast tissue. This clonotype was obtained from a female donor with breast cancer. Some clones in this sample may be carry-over from other donors' samples. The rearrangement uses TRBV6-5 and TRBJ1-1; D not certain. The CDR3, as DNA: TGTGCCAGCAGTGTTACGGGTAACACTGAAGCTTTCTTT. Translation: CASSVTGNTEAFF.